Shown below are 25 T cell receptor beta chains from a single sample sequenced in a study of response to subunit inactivated influenza vaccine. MiXCR, run by TCRdb on the RT-PCR reads, gives a single entry per CDR3 protein. The sample has more than 500,000 distinct CDR3 sequences; roughly 12% are singletons. The same data also contributed to another study, on T cells expressing NK-cell markers. Per that study: It was by 5'RACE template switching with UMIs that TCR beta cDNA was made.

Sample: PBMCs from blood, taken on the day of vaccination. The receptors originated from a man over 45 who received an inactivated influenza vaccine.

This clonotype was observed a few times. The gene calls are TRBV6-5 and TRBJ1-2, with 8 bases lining up with TRBD1. CDR3 length: 14 residues. Trimming at V came to 0 bases and at J to 7 bases, leaving 4 bases not matched to a gene. The germline CDR1 and CDR2 sequences are MNHEY and SVGAGI. The CDR3 protein is CASSYSGQGGGYTF. The CDR3 nucleotides are TGTGCCAGCAGTTACTCAGGACAGGGCGGTGGCTACACCTTC.

This chain uses TRBV6-2 or TRBV6-3 with TRBJ2-2, with D possibly matching TRBD1 (5 bases). This CDR3 has 15 amino acids. The ends were cut back, 2 bases at V and 7 bases at J, with 14 bases in the middle. CDR1 MNHEY and CDR2 SVGEGT come from the germline V gene. DNA for the CDR3: TGTGCCAGCAGTTACAGGGCAGGGCTTATCGGGGAGCTGTTTTTT. Translation gives CASSYRAGLIGELFF.

This sequence joins TRBV6-5 and TRBJ2-2; 11 bases map to TRBD2. The CDR3 totals 18 residues. Per the germline V gene, CDR1 is MNHEY and CDR2 is SVGAGI. V shed 2 bases and J 4 bases; nucleotides not matched to a gene: 9. DNA of the CDR3: TGTGCCAGCAGTTACACGGTAGCGGGGGGGCCGGTCACCGGGGAGCTGTTTTTT. The encoded protein is CASSYTVAGGPVTGELFF.

The sample holds many counts of this clonotype. This sequence joins TRBV5-1 and TRBJ2-2; D uncertain. Germline CDR1 is SGHRS and CDR2 is YFSETQ. V was clipped by 6 bases and J by 0 bases, with 12 bases between them. The CDR3 has 15 amino acids. As DNA, the CDR3 is TGCGCCAGCACCCCCTTTTCGACGAACACCGGGGAGCTGTTTTTT. Translated: CASTPFSTNTGELFF.

This clonotype was recorded a few times. V usage is TRBV10-3 and J usage is TRBJ2-1, with 10 bases fitting TRBD2. Trimming at V came to 6 bases and at J to 5 bases, leaving 1 base not matched to a gene. Germline CDR1 is ENHRY and CDR2 is SYGVKD. The CDR3 has 13 residues. The CDR3 loop is CAIRGTSDNEQFF. The DNA for the CDR3 is TGTGCCATCAGAGGGACTAGCGACAATGAGCAGTTCTTC.

Many counts were recorded for this clonotype. The V call is TRBV4-3, the J call TRBJ2-1; 14 nucleotides agree with TRBD2. The CDR3 totals 17 residues. Trimming removed 2 bases from V and 4 bases from J; junction bases left unmatched: 4. CDR1 LGHNA and CDR2 YSLEER come from the germline V gene. The CDR3 protein is CASSQQGLAGGYNEQFF. The CDR3 DNA sequence: TGCGCCAGCAGCCAACAAGGACTAGCGGGGGGTTACAATGAGCAGTTCTTC.

The chain uses TRBV6-1 and TRBJ2-1, with 14 bases aligning to TRBD2. J lost 2 bases, V lost 4 bases, and 4 bases had no gene match. Germline loops: CDR1 MNHNS, CDR2 SASEGT. This CDR3 has 17 residues. The DNA for the CDR3 is TGTGCCAGCAGTGGACTAGCGGGAGGGCCTACCTACAATGAGCAGTTCTTC. Translation: CASSGLAGGPTYNEQFF.

This clonotype was seen a few times. The chain joins TRBV21-1 to TRBJ2-3. TRBV21-1 counts as a pseudogene. CDR3 length: 16 residues. In nucleotides, the CDR3 is TGTGCCAGCAGCAAAGCATTTTCAGCCTCCACAGATACGCAGTATTTT. Protein sequence: CASSKAFSASTDTQYF.

This clonotype has a handful of counts. This chain joins TRBV3-1 and TRBJ2-5; D is uncertain. CDR1 and CDR2 from the germline V gene are LGHDT and YNNKEL (reference sequence). With 3 bases removed from V and 1 base from J, the gap between germline ends came to 12 bases. There are 15 residues in the CDR3. CDR3 in DNA: TGTGCCAGCAGCCATCTACTTGGGGTCCAAGAGACCCAGTACTTC. Translation gives CASSHLLGVQETQYF.

The gene calls are TRBV7-2 and TRBJ2-1, with D tentatively TRBD2 (7 bases). Trimming left V 8 bases short and J 7 bases short, with 15 bases between. This CDR3 has 13 residues. Germline assignment: CDR1 SGHTA and CDR2 FQGNSA. The CDR3 nucleotides read TGTGCCAGCCTTCGGGGGGCTAGTAATGAGCAGTTCTTC. Its protein is CASLRGASNEQFF. The variable domain in full, completed from reference TRBV7-2 and TRBJ2-1, reads GAGVSQSPSNKVTEKGKDVELRCDPISGHTALYWYRQSLGQGLEFLIYFQGNSAPDKSGLPSDRFSAERTGGSVSTLTIQRTQQEDSAVYLCASLRGASNEQFFGPGTRLTVL.

This clonotype came up a few times. This sequence joins TRBV7-9 and TRBJ1-1, with TRBD1 as a possible D gene (5 bases). Germline V gives CDR1 SEHNR, CDR2 FQNEAQ (reference sequence). The length of the CDR3 is 17 residues. Trimming shortened V by 5 bases and J by 0 bases, and 19 bases separated the two germline ends. The CDR3: CASSLGGGLPMNTEAFF. CDR3 in DNA: TGTGCCAGCAGCCTTGGGGGAGGTCTTCCTATGAACACTGAAGCTTTCTTT.

The chain recombines TRBV20-1 with TRBJ1-5; D call uncertain. Trimming took off 0 bases at V and 6 bases at J, with 9 bases between the two ends. The CDR3 covers 13 residues. CDR1 is DFQATT and CDR2 is SNEGSKA in the germline V gene (reference sequence). The CDR3 coding sequence is TGCAGTGCTAGAGATCGGAATCTTCAGCCCCAGCATTTT. Protein product: CSARDRNLQPQHF.

The genes are TRBV5-1 and TRBJ1-5, with D hard to call. Germline assignment: CDR1 SGHRS and CDR2 YFSETQ. The CDR3 extends over 15 amino acids. V dropped 0 bases and J dropped 0 bases, with 7 bases sitting between them. The CDR3 region is CASSLEADSNQPQHF. CDR3 coding DNA: TGCGCCAGCAGCTTGGAGGCCGATAGCAATCAGCCCCAGCATTTT.

This clonotype has ten or more counts. The chain recombines TRBV11-2 with TRBJ1-1; possibly TRBD1 for D (5 bases). V lost 5 bases to trimming and J lost 3 bases, with 16 bases between them. This CDR3 has 15 residues. Germline V gene data show CDR1 as SGHAT and CDR2 as FQNNGV. The CDR3 DNA sequence: TGTGCCAGCAGCCCCGGGACCGCCGGTCACACTGAAGCTTTCTTT. This translates into CASSPGTAGHTEAFF.

The chain links TRBV5-6 to TRBJ2-1; 9 bases fit TRBD2. Losses at the gene ends were 1 base for V and 1 base for J; bases not matched to a gene: 9. Germline CDR1 is SGHDT and CDR2 is YYEEEE. CDR3 length equals 18 residues. The CDR3 reads CASSLLGGGAVSYNEQFF. The CDR3 bases are TGTGCCAGCAGCTTGCTTGGCGGGGGGGCCGTATCCTACAATGAGCAGTTCTTC.

V is TRBV18 and J is TRBJ2-1, with D unclear. Deletions cut 5 bases from V and 0 bases from J, with 14 bases between. From germline, CDR1 is KGHSH and CDR2 LQKENI. This CDR3 comprises 16 residues. CDR3 sequence reads: CASSVNGPSSYNEQFF. DNA for the CDR3: TGTGCCAGCTCAGTCAATGGTCCGAGCTCCTACAATGAGCAGTTCTTC.

This chain joins TRBV3-1 and TRBJ2-1; D ambiguous. Trimming removed 4 bases at V and 0 bases at J, with 7 bases between. CDR1 and CDR2 from the germline V gene are LGHDT and YNNKEL (reference sequence). The length of the CDR3 is 14 residues. The CDR3 is CASSRRSSYNEQFF. The CDR3 DNA sequence: TGTGCCAGCAGCCGAAGGAGCTCCTACAATGAGCAGTTCTTC.

This clonotype has a handful of counts. V usage is TRBV6-5 and J usage is TRBJ1-1, with unresolved D. This CDR3 has 14 residues. In germline, CDR1 is MNHEY, CDR2 SVGAGI. With 5 bases removed from V and 2 bases from J, the gap between germline ends came to 12 bases. The CDR3 loop reads CASSTMDYNTEAFF. CDR3 DNA sequence: TGTGCCAGCAGTACTATGGACTACAACACTGAAGCTTTCTTT.

This clonotype was seen repeatedly, ten times or more. This chain uses TRBV10-3 with TRBJ2-3; 7 bases match TRBD1. Germline CDR1 and CDR2: ENHRY and SYGVKD. This CDR3 contains 14 residues. With 3 bases clipped from V and 3 bases from J, the junction kept 3 bases outside the gene matches. The CDR3 sequence: CAISDPGQTDTQYF. The DNA for the CDR3 is TGTGCCATCAGTGACCCGGGACAGACAGATACGCAGTATTTT.

This clonotype was seen only a few times. V is TRBV7-9 and J is TRBJ2-7; D is perhaps TRBD1 (5 bases). The CDR3 spans 16 residues. Between the trimmed V and J ends, which lost 2 bases and 4 bases, there was a span of 18 bases. Germline V gene data show CDR1 as SEHNR and CDR2 as FQNEAQ (reference sequence). CDR3 sequence: CASSLYDSGRPYEQYF. CDR3 coding DNA: TGTGCCAGCAGCTTATATGATTCAGGGCGACCATACGAGCAGTACTTC.

This clonotype has more than one count but fewer than ten. The V gene is TRBV4-2, the J gene TRBJ2-1; no firm D call. Germline CDR1 and CDR2: LGHNA and YNFKEQ. V was trimmed by 2 bases and J by 2 bases, leaving 7 bases between them. The CDR3 consists of 14 residues. CDR3 sequence (DNA): TGTGCCAGCAGCCAACTCGGTACCTACAATGAGCAGTTCTTC. Its protein is CASSQLGTYNEQFF.

The chain links TRBV5-1 to TRBJ2-7; D remains unclear. The CDR3 has 13 residues. The V and J ends lost 5 bases and 2 bases respectively, with 11 bases between them. Germline V gives CDR1 SGHRS, CDR2 YFSETQ. Here the CDR3 reads CASRVQQTYEQYF. The DNA for the CDR3 is TGCGCCAGCAGAGTGCAGCAAACCTACGAGCAGTACTTC.

CDR3 in amino acids: CASSYSRHMNTEAFF. For the CDR3, the DNA is TGTGCCAGCAGTTACTCAAGGCATATGAACACTGAAGCTTTCTTT. The rearrangement joins TRBV6-5 to TRBJ1-1, with unresolved D. The CDR3 loop spans 15 amino acids. Germline V CDR1 and CDR2: MNHEY, SVGAGI. V shed 0 bases and J shed 0 bases, with 8 bases lying between them.

This chain uses TRBV4-2 with TRBJ2-2; 8 positions agree with TRBD2. Trimming took 0 bases from V and 0 from J; bases not matched to a gene: 9. This CDR3 contains 19 residues. In germline, CDR1 is LGHNA, CDR2 YNFKEQ. The CDR3 DNA is TGTGCCAGCAGCCAAGAATTAGCGGGACTCCTTACGAACACCGGGGAGCTGTTTTTT. Amino acid sequence: CASSQELAGLLTNTGELFF.

In its sample, this clonotype was seen many times. The genes are TRBV12-3 or TRBV12-4 and TRBJ1-2; the D is unclear. Trimming cost V 5 bases and J 4 bases, with 11 bases left between them. The CDR3 is 13 residues long. Here the CDR3 reads CASSPSGSYGYTF. As DNA, the CDR3 is TGTGCCAGCAGTCCTTCCGGGAGCTATGGCTACACCTTC.